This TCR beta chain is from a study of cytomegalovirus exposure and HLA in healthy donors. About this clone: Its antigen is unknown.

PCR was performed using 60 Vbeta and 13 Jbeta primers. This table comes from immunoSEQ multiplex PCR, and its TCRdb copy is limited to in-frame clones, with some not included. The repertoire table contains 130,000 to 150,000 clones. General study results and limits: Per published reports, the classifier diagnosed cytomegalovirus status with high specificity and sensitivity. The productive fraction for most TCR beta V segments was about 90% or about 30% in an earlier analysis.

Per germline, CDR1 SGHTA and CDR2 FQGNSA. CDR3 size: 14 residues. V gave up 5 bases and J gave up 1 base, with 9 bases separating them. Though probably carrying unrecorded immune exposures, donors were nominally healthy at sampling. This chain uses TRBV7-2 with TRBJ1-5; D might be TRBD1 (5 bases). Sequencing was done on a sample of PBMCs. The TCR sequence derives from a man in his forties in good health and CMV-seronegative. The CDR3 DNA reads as TGTGCCAGCAGCCGGGACTCAAGCAATCAGCCCCAGCATTTT. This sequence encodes CASSRDSSNQPQHF.